The 3 T cell receptor beta chains in this list originate from one sample, sequenced in a study of T cell repertoires in cytomegalovirus infection. Each CDR3 protein gets one entry after TCRdb re-called the reads with MiXCR. The table shows more than 400,000 distinct CDR3 sequences, with around 27% occurring only once. Sequenced material: PBMCs. Every receptor here comes from a human donor in good health (CMV status not recorded). Some clones in this sample may be carry-over from other donors' samples.

V is TRBV28 and J is TRBJ2-3, with D possibly being TRBD1 or TRBD2 (5 bases each). The CDR3 covers 11 residues. CDR1 is MDHEN and CDR2 is SYDVKM in the germline V gene. The germline V and J ends were trimmed by 8 bases and 9 bases, with 12 bases remaining between them. CDR3 amino acids: CASGTTPTQYF. CDR3 DNA: TGTGCCAGCGGGACCACCCCCACGCAGTATTTT.

CDR3 coding DNA: TGCGCCAGCAGTCAAGGTCCTACTTCGAATGAGGGATTAAGCACAGATACGCAGTATTTT. This codes for CASSQGPTSNEGLSTDTQYF. The V call is TRBV23-1, the J call TRBJ2-3, with a weak D call TRBD2 (5 bases). TRBV23-1 is assigned to the ORF class and has an uncertain function. This CDR3 is 20 amino acids long. The ends were cut back, 2 bases at V and 0 bases at J, with 24 bases in the middle.

CDR3 nucleotide sequence: TGTGCCAGCAGTCGGTCGGAGAACACTGAAGCTTTCTTT. Translation: CASSRSENTEAFF. The J gene is TRBJ1-1, the V gene TRBV12-3 or TRBV12-4; D is uncertain. The CDR3 has 13 amino acids. The germline V and J ends were trimmed by 5 bases and 1 base, with 8 bases remaining between them.